The clone carrying this T cell receptor beta chain was recorded only once. Patients got ipilimumab 1 mg/kg beginning 14 to 28 days post-transplant. The sample belongs to a study of ipilimumab plus nivolumab after autologous stem cell transplantation. Study context: Median doses per patient: a few ipilimumab, about eight nivolumab.

The V gene's germline CDR1 is MNHEY and CDR2 SMNVEV (reference sequence). The CDR3 runs to 14 residues. V lost 4 bases to trimming and J lost 5 bases, with 12 bases between them. Repertoires were generated with immunoSEQ multiplex PCR, while TCRdb's copy carries only in-frame clones and drops some. This table holds some 6,500 clones, approximately 90% found once. The receptor was derived from a female donor with multiple myeloma. The chain uses TRBV27 and TRBJ1-5, with unresolved D. This sample comprised PBMCs, obtained in a trial of ipilimumab plus nivolumab as post-transplant consolidation. This CDR3 reads CASSYQEGDQPQHF. The DNA for the CDR3 is TGTGCCAGCAGTTACCAGGAGGGAGATCAGCCCCAGCATTTT.